Below are 31 T cell receptor beta chains sequenced from a single sample in a study of blood T cells in healthy people across ages. Next came a second PCR, run for about 6 to 12 cycles, which used a sample-barcoded 5' primer along with a J-beta primer mix. TCRdb re-analysed the 5' RACE reads in MiXCR, keeping a single row per CDR3 protein. Of roughly 1.7 million distinct CDR3 sequences listed, approximately 32% were seen once; the top ten hold about 11%. The sample was blood. Receptor source: a woman aged 25 to 39 in good health.

The genes are TRBV5-5 and TRBJ2-1, with 16 bases identical to TRBD2. Trimming at V came to 5 bases and at J to 4 bases, leaving 9 bases not matched to a gene. Germline lookup yields CDR1 SGHKS and CDR2 YYEKEE (reference sequence). The CDR3 length is 18 residues. CDR3 bases: TGTGCCAGCAGATCGGGACTAGCGGGAGGGCTCGAATACAATGAGCAGTTCTTC. Its protein product is CASRSGLAGGLEYNEQFF.

This clonotype was counted a few times. The gene calls are TRBV20-1 and TRBJ2-2; 10 bases fit TRBD1. After removal of 6 bases from V and 6 bases from J, the junction contained 7 bases not matched to a gene. Germline V gives CDR1 DFQATT, CDR2 SNEGSKA (reference sequence). The CDR3 is 14 residues long. CDR3: CSANRDRGSGELFF. The CDR3 bases are TGCAGTGCCAACCGGGACAGGGGATCCGGGGAGCTGTTTTTT.

This clonotype was picked up a small number of times. The CDR3 bases are TGTGCCAGCAGCTTAGAATCCGCTAGCGGGGCTTACGAGCAGTACTTC. This codes for CASSLESASGAYEQYF. This chain joins TRBV7-9 and TRBJ2-7; TRBD2 agrees at 9 bases. Germline CDR1 is SEHNR and CDR2 is FQNEAQ (reference sequence). The V gene end was trimmed by 1 base and the J gene end by 4 bases; junction bases not matched to a gene: 8. The CDR3 sequence is 16 residues long.

This clonotype was recorded a few times. V usage is TRBV7-9 and J usage is TRBJ2-1; D may correspond to TRBD1 or TRBD2 (5 bases each). The CDR3 length is 16 residues. CDR1 is SEHNR, CDR2 FQNEAQ, per germline (reference sequence). Trimming shortened V by 6 bases and J by 8 bases, and 23 bases separated the two germline ends. This CDR3 is CASRIIGDPGGDEQFF. Written as DNA, the CDR3 is TGTGCCAGCAGGATTATTGGGGACCCGGGTGGCGATGAGCAGTTCTTC.

This clonotype was detected only a few times. For the CDR3, the DNA is TGTGCCAGCACCCTAAATCGAACAGGGGGCGCTTCTCCCACAGATACGCAGTATTTT. This translates into CASTLNRTGGASPTDTQYF. The chain recombines TRBV21-1 with TRBJ2-3; no DNA check was done on the table's D call, TRBD1. TRBV21-1 is noted as a pseudogene. The CDR3 loop spans 19 amino acids.

This clonotype was counted only a few times. The rearrangement links TRBV9 to TRBJ1-6, with D unresolved. This CDR3 is 14 amino acids long. The V and J ends lost 3 bases and 8 bases respectively, with 12 bases between them. CDR1 SGDLS and CDR2 YYNGEE come from the germline V gene. CDR3 in amino acids: CASSEQETYSPLHF. The CDR3 DNA reads TGTGCCAGCAGCGAACAAGAGACGTATTCACCCCTCCACTTT.

This clonotype came up a few times. CDR3 residues: CASSPWTGEGITEAFF. DNA for the CDR3: TGCGCCAGCAGCCCATGGACAGGGGAGGGAATCACTGAAGCTTTCTTT. This rearrangement joins TRBV5-1 to TRBJ1-1, with 9 bases that match TRBD1. Germline V gives CDR1 SGHRS, CDR2 YFSETQ. The trim removed 4 bases at V and 4 bases at J, leaving 11 bases unmatched. The CDR3 runs to 16 residues.

V and J are TRBV20-1 and TRBJ2-1, with TRBD2 identical over 7 bases. Germline V CDR1 and CDR2: DFQATT, SNEGSKA (reference sequence). The CDR3 runs to 13 residues. The ends lost 5 bases at V and 4 bases at J; junction bases unmatched: 5. The CDR3: CSAVTSKYNEQFF. CDR3 sequence (DNA): TGCAGTGCTGTGACTAGCAAATACAATGAGCAGTTCTTC.

This clonotype was recorded a few times. In DNA form, the CDR3 reads TGTGCCAGCAGCGCCCCGAGCGGGGGAGAAGGTGAGCAGTTCTTC. Its translation is CASSAPSGGEGEQFF. The gene calls are TRBV9 and TRBJ2-1, with 8 nucleotides matching TRBD2. V trimming: 3 bases; J trimming: 9 bases; junction bases outside the gene matches: 11. This CDR3 comprises 15 residues. Germline CDR1 SGDLS, CDR2 YYNGEE.

This clonotype was found a few times. The chain joins TRBV6-2 or TRBV6-3 to TRBJ2-1, with a tentative D call TRBD1 (5 bases). The V gene's germline CDR1 is MNHEY and CDR2 SVGEGT. This CDR3 is built from 14 residues. Trimming cost V 6 bases and J 4 bases, with 13 bases left between them. The CDR3: CASRPLGAYNEQFF. CDR3 bases: TGTGCCAGCAGACCCCTAGGGGCGTACAATGAGCAGTTCTTC.

V is TRBV28 and J is TRBJ1-5; D perhaps matches TRBD1 (5 bases). The CDR3 has 15 amino acids. Germline V gene lookup returns CDR1 MDHEN and CDR2 SYDVKM. The V end lost 10 bases, the J end lost 1 base, and 17 bases lay between the germline ends. The CDR3, as DNA: TGTGCCACCACGCCCGTGAGGGGAAGCAATCAGCCCCAGCATTTT. Its translation: CATTPVRGSNQPQHF. The full variable domain, with the rest looked up from reference TRBV28 and TRBJ1-5, is DVKVTQSSRYLVKRTGEKVFLECVQDMDHENMFWYRQDPGLGLRLIYFSYDVKMKEKGDIPEGYSVSREKKERFSLILESASTNQTSMYLCATTPVRGSNQPQHFGDGTRLSIL.

V and J are TRBV20-1 and TRBJ2-3; unclear D gene. The germline V and J ends were trimmed by 1 base and 0 bases, with 11 bases remaining between them. Germline-derived CDR1 and CDR2 are DFQATT and SNEGSKA (reference sequence). The CDR3 is 15 residues long. CDR3 sequence: CSARGQASSTDTQYF. The CDR3 nucleotides are TGCAGTGCTAGAGGTCAGGCCTCTAGCACAGATACGCAGTATTTT.

V usage is TRBV27 and J usage is TRBJ2-7; no firm D call. Trimming left V 3 bases short and J 2 bases short, with 11 bases between. CDR1 and CDR2 from the germline V gene are MNHEY and SMNVEV (reference sequence). This CDR3 is built from 14 residues. Here the CDR3 reads CASSLRFYTYEQYF. The CDR3 nucleotides are TGTGCCAGCAGTTTGAGGTTCTATACCTACGAGCAGTACTTC.

This chain uses TRBV3-1 with TRBJ2-5, with a tentative D call TRBD2 (5 bases). This CDR3 has 15 residues. Germline CDR1 is LGHDT and CDR2 is YNNKEL (reference sequence). V dropped 9 bases and J dropped 5 bases, with 22 bases sitting between them. The CDR3: CASSFRAPSGETQYF. The CDR3 DNA reads TGTGCCAGTAGCTTCCGGGCCCCGTCGGGGGAGACCCAGTACTTC.

On this clonotype: Germline is not matched at one junction end, which may reflect a read error. This chain connects TRBV10-3 to TRBJ1-2, with no clear D. Germline CDR1 reads ENHRY; CDR2 reads SYGVKD. The CDR3 sequence is 13 residues long. CDR3 in amino acids: CAVSGREYYGYTF. DNA of the CDR3: TGTGCCGTCAGTGGCAGAGAATACTATGGCTACACCTTC.

V gene TRBV7-9 combines with J gene TRBJ2-1; TRBD2 matches at 9 bases. The CDR3 is 15 residues long. Germline CDR1 and CDR2: SEHNR and FQNEAQ (reference sequence). V shed 5 bases and J 5 bases; nucleotides not matched to a gene: 7. The CDR3 DNA reads TGTGCCAGCAGCCTCCGCGGGGGGGCTAACAATGAGCAGTTCTTC. As protein: CASSLRGGANNEQFF.

The chain is built from TRBV9 and TRBJ2-5; D tentatively fits TRBD1 or TRBD2 (5 bases each). V was clipped by 0 bases and J by 5 bases, with 14 bases between them. This CDR3 is built from 15 residues. From germline, CDR1 is SGDLS and CDR2 YYNGEE. DNA for the CDR3: TGTGCCAGCAGCGTAGAGGGAGCCGAGGGGGAGACCCAGTACTTC. Translation gives CASSVEGAEGETQYF.

A word on this clonotype: Sequence at one end of the junction differs from germline and may be a read error. V gene TRBV4-1 combines with J gene TRBJ2-1; no clear D gene. The CDR3 contains 13 residues. Germline assignment: CDR1 MGHRA and CDR2 YSYEKL. The CDR3 is CTSSQDRWDEQFF. In DNA, the CDR3 is TGCACCAGCAGCCAAGATCGGTGGGATGAGCAGTTCTTC.

This clonotype was detected only a few times. The J gene is TRBJ2-3, the V gene TRBV11-3; D not resolved. Trimming stripped 5 bases from V and 2 bases from J, with 8 bases between. The CDR3 extends over 13 amino acids. CDR1 SGHNT and CDR2 YENEEA come from the germline V gene. The CDR3 protein is CASSKGLTDTQYF. The DNA of the CDR3 is TGTGCCAGCAGCAAAGGGCTCACAGATACGCAGTATTTT.

A few counts support this clonotype. The V gene is TRBV29-1, the J gene TRBJ1-1, with 9 bases that match TRBD1. The length of the CDR3 is 14 residues. The germline gives CDR1 SQVTM, CDR2 ANQGSEA. V lost 4 bases to trimming and J lost 5 bases; unmatched junction nucleotides: 8. CDR3 coding DNA: TGCAGCGTTGGACAGGGGGGCCCGAGAACTGAAGCTTTCTTT. This codes for CSVGQGGPRTEAFF. The variable domain in full, completed from reference TRBV29-1 and TRBJ1-1, reads SAVISQKPSRDICQRGTSLTIQCQVDSQVTMMFWYRQQPGQSLTLIATANQGSEATYESGFVIDKFPISRPNLTFSTLTVSNMSPEDSSIYLCSVGQGGPRTEAFFGQGTRLTVV.

This clonotype has a handful of counts. The chain couples TRBV13 to TRBJ2-1; 9 bases fit TRBD2. Germline CDR1 is PRHDT and CDR2 is FYEKMQ (reference sequence). The ends lost 5 bases at V and 8 bases at J; junction bases unmatched: 16. This CDR3 comprises 17 residues. This CDR3 reads CASSQPLGAGGIHEQFF. In DNA, the CDR3 is TGTGCCAGCAGCCAACCTCTGGGAGCGGGAGGTATCCATGAGCAGTTCTTC.

This clonotype was picked up one time. One end of the junction fails to match germline, which may point to a read error. The genes are TRBV10-3 and TRBJ2-5, with 12 bases that match TRBD1. CDR1 is ENHRY, CDR2 SYGVKD, per germline. This CDR3 region has 14 residues. CDR3 residues: CAINRDRGRETPYF. The CDR3 nucleotides are TGTGCCATCAACCGGGACAGGGGGCGGGAGACCCCGTACTTC.

The chain joins TRBV11-2 to TRBJ1-2; 8 positions match TRBD1. The CDR3 has 15 amino acids. The germline gives CDR1 SGHAT, CDR2 FQNNGV. Trimming took 5 bases from V and 7 from J; bases not matched to a gene: 12. This CDR3 reads CASSPTDGQGRGYTF. CDR3 bases: TGTGCCAGCAGCCCCACAGATGGACAGGGTCGTGGCTACACCTTC. Full variable domain (rest looked up from reference TRBV11-2 and TRBJ1-2): EAGVAQSPRYKIIEKRQSVAFWCNPISGHATLYWYQQILGQGPKLLIQFQNNGVVDDSQLPKDRFSAERLKGVDSTLKIQPAKLEDSAVYLCASSPTDGQGRGYTFGSGTRLTVV.

The chain recombines TRBV20-1 with TRBJ2-5; D possibly corresponds to TRBD1 (6 bases). V lost 5 bases and J lost 1, with 11 bases in between. Germline V CDR1 and CDR2: DFQATT, SNEGSKA (reference sequence). This CDR3 region has 13 residues. The CDR3 spells CSAGWTVQETQYF. In DNA form, the CDR3 reads TGCAGTGCTGGATGGACAGTCCAAGAGACCCAGTACTTC.

The rearrangement joins TRBV7-2 to TRBJ1-1; D is perhaps TRBD1 (6 bases). Trimming left V 2 bases short and J 10 bases short, with 11 bases between. The CDR3 has 12 amino acids. The germline V gene encodes CDR1 SGHTA and CDR2 FQGNSA. CDR3: CASSLYGGSAFF. The CDR3 region has the DNA TGTGCCAGCAGCTTATACGGGGGCTCAGCTTTCTTT. The full variable domain, completed using reference TRBV7-2 and TRBJ1-1, is GAGVSQSPSNKVTEKGKDVELRCDPISGHTALYWYRQSLGQGLEFLIYFQGNSAPDKSGLPSDRFSAERTGGSVSTLTIQRTQQEDSAVYLCASSLYGGSAFFGQGTRLTVV.

This clonotype was recorded a few times. The chain uses TRBV10-3 and TRBJ2-6; D gene uncertain. The V gene's germline CDR1 is ENHRY and CDR2 SYGVKD. This CDR3 comprises 16 residues. Trimming left V 4 bases short and J 4 bases short, with 14 bases between. CDR3 sequence reads: CAISVERGTGANVLTF. Written as DNA, the CDR3 is TGTGCCATCAGTGTTGAGAGAGGAACCGGGGCCAACGTCCTGACTTTC.

The rearrangement joins TRBV27 to TRBJ1-5, with no clear D. The germline V gene has CDR1 MNHEY and CDR2 SMNVEV (reference sequence). The CDR3 runs 13 residues. V lost 6 bases to trimming and J lost 7 bases, with 13 bases between them. The CDR3 bases are TGTGCCAGCAGCTCGGCCCGACTGCAGCCCCAGCATTTT. Residues: CASSSARLQPQHF.

This clonotype was recorded a few times. The chain links TRBV6-6 to TRBJ1-4; 9 bases line up with TRBD1. The CDR3 totals 15 residues. CDR1 and CDR2 (germline): MNHNY, SVGAGI (reference sequence). V shed 5 bases and J 4 bases; nucleotides not matched to a gene: 5. CDR3 sequence (DNA): TGTGCCAGCAGTGGGGGGACAGGGAATAATGAAAAACTGTTTTTT. Protein: CASSGGTGNNEKLFF.

Concerning this clonotype: The conserved phenylalanine or tryptophan is not found at the CDR3 terminus, so this likely reflects a read error. The chain employs TRBV5-8 and TRBJ1-4; 10 nucleotides line up with TRBD1. Per the germline V gene, CDR1 is SGHTS and CDR2 is YDEGEE. The CDR3 loop spans 15 amino acids. V was pared by 3 bases and J by 7 bases, with 6 bases of the junction left unmatched. CDR3 protein: CASSSGTGEGEKLFS. CDR3 coding DNA: TGTGCCAGCAGCTCCGGGACAGGGGAAGGTGAAAAACTGTTTTCT.

This clonotype was counted a few times. This rearrangement joins TRBV7-2 to TRBJ2-3, with TRBD2 identical over 14 bases. J was trimmed by 5 bases and V by 5 bases; bases with no gene match: 6. Germline-derived CDR1 and CDR2 are SGHTA and FQGNSA. CDR3 length: 16 amino acids. DNA of the CDR3: TGTGCCAGCAGCGCCGGACTAGCGGGGGGAGGAGATACGCAGTATTTT. As protein: CASSAGLAGGGDTQYF.

Worth noting for this clonotype: The junction departs from the called germline gene at one end, perhaps through a read error. The rearrangement links TRBV6-5 to TRBJ2-1; the match to TRBD1 covers 12 bases. The V gene's germline CDR1 is MNHEY and CDR2 SVGAGI. This CDR3 comprises 15 residues. The CDR3 bases are TGTGCCGGCAGGGGAACCGGGACAGGGGGCTATGAGCAGTTCTTC. Protein sequence: CAGRGTGTGGYEQFF.